The clone carrying this TCR beta chain has ten or more counts. TCRdb used MiXCR to reprocess the PCR reads, holding one entry per CDR3 protein. The sample lists nearly 650,000 distinct CDR3 sequences; about 25% were seen once. Germline assignment: CDR1 LNHDA and CDR2 SQIVND (reference sequence). The CDR3 length is 13 residues. Trimming left V 5 bases short and J 4 bases short, with 10 bases between. This entry belongs to a study of molecular identifiers for immune sequencing clone quantification. Sample: naive CD8+ T cells from blood, with Jurkat cell RNA spiked in. Subset reported: FACS-sorted CD8+CD4-CCR7+CD45RA+ naive T cells. The rearrangement joins TRBV19 to TRBJ2-3, with a tentative D call TRBD1 (7 bases). This clonotype was obtained from a human donor in good health. Some libraries in this study had Jurkat cell RNA spiked in. The CDR3 nucleotides read TGTGCCAGTAGTGCAGGGGGGTCAGATACGCAGTATTTT. This encodes CASSAGGSDTQYF.